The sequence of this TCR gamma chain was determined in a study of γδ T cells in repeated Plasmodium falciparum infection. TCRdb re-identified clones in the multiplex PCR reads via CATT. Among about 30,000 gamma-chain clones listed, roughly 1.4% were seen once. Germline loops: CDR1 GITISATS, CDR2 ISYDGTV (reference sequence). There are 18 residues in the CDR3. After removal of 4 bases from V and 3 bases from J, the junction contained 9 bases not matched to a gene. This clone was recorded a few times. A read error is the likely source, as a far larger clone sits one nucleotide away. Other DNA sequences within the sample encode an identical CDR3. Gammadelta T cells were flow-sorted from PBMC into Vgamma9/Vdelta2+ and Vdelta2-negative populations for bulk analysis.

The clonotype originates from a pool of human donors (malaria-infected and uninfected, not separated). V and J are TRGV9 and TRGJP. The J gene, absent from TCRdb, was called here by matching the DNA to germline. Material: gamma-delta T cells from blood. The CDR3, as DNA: TGTGCCTTGTGGGAAGTGGGTACGCAAGAGTTGGGCAAAAAAATCAAGGTATTT. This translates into CALWEVGTQELGKKIKVF.